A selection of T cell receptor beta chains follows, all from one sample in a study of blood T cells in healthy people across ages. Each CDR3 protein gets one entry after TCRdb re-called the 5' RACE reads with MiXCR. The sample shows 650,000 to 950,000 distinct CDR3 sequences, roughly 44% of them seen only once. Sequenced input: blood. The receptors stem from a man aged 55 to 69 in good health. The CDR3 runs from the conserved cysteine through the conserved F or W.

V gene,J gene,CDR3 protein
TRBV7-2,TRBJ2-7,CASSAHSGGALEQYF
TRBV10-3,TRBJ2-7,CAISDTNRESYEQYF
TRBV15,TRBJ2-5,CATSSASGNQATQYF
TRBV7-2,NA,CASSYRDRGDEQYF
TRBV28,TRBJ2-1,CASSPGQANFNEQFF
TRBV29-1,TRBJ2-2,CSVVWGAGELFF
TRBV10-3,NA,CAIAGITYEQYF
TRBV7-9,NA,CASSYIGEQYF
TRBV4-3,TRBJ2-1,CASSQDMVYNEQFF
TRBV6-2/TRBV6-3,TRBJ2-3,CASSWAGTSTDTQYF
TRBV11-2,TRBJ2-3,CASSSEEDTQYF
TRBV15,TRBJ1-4,CATSRKPQQGANEKLFF
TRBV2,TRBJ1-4,CASGGRRDTLNEKLFF
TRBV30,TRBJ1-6,CAWSGGTAVGSPLHF
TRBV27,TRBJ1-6,CASSKTGSPNSPLHF
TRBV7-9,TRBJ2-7,CASSLNTRTYEQYF
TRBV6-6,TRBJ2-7,CASSYRGGSYEQYF
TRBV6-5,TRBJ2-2,CASSYSTTGELFF
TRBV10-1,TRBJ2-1,CASRPSGEGNEQFF
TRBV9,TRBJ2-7,CASSVLSDRGVYEQYF
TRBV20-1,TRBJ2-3,CSARGPQSSTDTQYF
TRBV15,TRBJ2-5,CATSRGIRTGYQETQYF
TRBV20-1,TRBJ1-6,CSAPRTGGSSPLHF
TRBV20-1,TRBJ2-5,CSARDPAQETQYF
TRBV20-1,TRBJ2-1,CSARDHKGIQFF
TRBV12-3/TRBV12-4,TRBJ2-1,CASSSPPGQKQFF
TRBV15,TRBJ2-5,CATSRGEVKETQYF
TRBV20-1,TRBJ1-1,CIVRGQANTEAFF
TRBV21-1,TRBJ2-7,CASSKRGDTYGQYF
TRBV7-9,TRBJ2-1,CASSLVGSTLEQFF
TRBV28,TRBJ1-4,CASSLNSAGVEEKLFF
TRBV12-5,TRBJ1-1,CASGPPPGRAFF
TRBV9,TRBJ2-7,CASSVDGGYNEQYF
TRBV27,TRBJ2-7,CASSFGTGEGYEQYF